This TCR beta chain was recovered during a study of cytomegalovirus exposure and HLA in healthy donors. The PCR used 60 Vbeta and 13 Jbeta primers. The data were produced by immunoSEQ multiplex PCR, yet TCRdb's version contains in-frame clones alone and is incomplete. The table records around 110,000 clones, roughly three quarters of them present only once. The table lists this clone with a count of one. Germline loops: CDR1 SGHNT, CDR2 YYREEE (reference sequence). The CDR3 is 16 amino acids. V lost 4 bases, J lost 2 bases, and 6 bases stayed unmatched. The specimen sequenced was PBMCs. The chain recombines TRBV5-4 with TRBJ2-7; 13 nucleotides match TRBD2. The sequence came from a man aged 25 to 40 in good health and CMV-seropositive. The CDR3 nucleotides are TGTGCCAGCAGCCGCCGAGGGACTAGCGGGGCCTACGAGCAGTACTTC. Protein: CASSRRGTSGAYEQYF.